This entry lists 17 T cell receptor beta chains sequenced from one sample in a study of T cells in Graves' hyperthyroidism and ophthalmopathy. Amplification of TCR beta CDR3 regions was performed using RNA transcripts as template. The primer set for the first-round RT-PCR of the TCR CDR3 was HTBI. TCRdb processed the multiplex PCR reads anew with MiXCR; each CDR3 protein has one entry. The data show 600,000 or so distinct CDR3 sequences, more than 45% seen once. The sequencing input was peripheral blood or thyroid tissue (not recorded which). These receptors were collected from a woman between 18 and 29 years old with Graves' hyperthyroidism.

As for this clonotype: At one boundary the junction diverges from the germline segment, which might be a read error. V and J are TRBV7-3 and TRBJ2-7, with 9 bases identical to TRBD2. Germline-derived CDR1 and CDR2 are SGHTA and FQGTGA. This CDR3 comprises 20 residues. The CDR3 reads CASSQVMGGVGLASLSEQYF. The CDR3 coding sequence is TGCGCCAGCAGCCAAGTCATGGGAGGCGTGGGACTAGCCAGTCTTAGCGAGCAGTACTTC.

This clonotype was detected many times. The rearrangement joins TRBV20-1 to TRBJ1-5; 8 bases agree with TRBD1. The germline CDR1 and CDR2 sequences are DFQATT and SNEGSKA (reference sequence). The CDR3 runs 12 residues. V shed 7 bases, J shed 5 bases, and the junction held 4 bases outside the gene matches. The CDR3 loop reads CSVQDRDQPQHF. CDR3 DNA: TGCAGTGTTCAGGACAGGGATCAGCCCCAGCATTTT.

This clonotype has ten or more counts. This sequence joins TRBV12-3 or TRBV12-4 and TRBJ1-5, with 7 bases lining up with TRBD1. This CDR3 has 13 residues. V was pared by 5 bases and J by 2 bases, with 0 bases of the junction left unmatched. DNA for the CDR3: TGTGCCAGCAGTGGACAGGGCAATCAGCCCCAGCATTTT. Translating gives CASSGQGNQPQHF.

J is TRBJ2-7 and V is TRBV7-2; 10 bases line up with TRBD1. The J call may not be correct, given that the DNA end is closer to TRBJ2-1. The CDR3 runs 15 residues. The germline V gene has CDR1 SGHTA and CDR2 FQGNSA. CDR3: CATSDPRDRGDEQFF. As DNA, the CDR3 is TGTGCCACCAGTGATCCACGGGACAGGGGCGATGAGCAGTTCTTC.

The sample holds many counts of this clonotype. V usage is TRBV15 and J usage is TRBJ1-5; 7 bases fit TRBD1. CDR1 and CDR2 from the germline V gene are LNHNV and YYDKDF (reference sequence). The CDR3 runs to 15 residues. The J segment lost 6 bases and the V segment lost 1 base, leaving 6 bases of the junction unmatched. This CDR3 is CATSRGQGRGQPQHF. The CDR3 DNA follows: TGTGCCACCAGCAGAGGACAGGGTCGGGGTCAGCCCCAGCATTTT.

This clonotype was counted once. The chain uses TRBV2 and TRBJ1-2, with 12 bases identical to TRBD1. The germline V gene encodes CDR1 SNHLY and CDR2 FYNNEI. The V segment lost 8 bases and the J segment 6 bases; nucleotides outside the gene matches: 1. This CDR3 comprises 12 residues. The CDR3 region is CASGTGGDGYTF. The CDR3, as DNA: TGTGCCAGCGGGACAGGGGGCGATGGCTACACCTTC.

This chain connects TRBV19 to TRBJ1-1; D is unclear. CDR3 length equals 15 residues. Germline V lookup: CDR1 LNHDA, CDR2 SQIVND (reference sequence). Trimming shortened V by 10 bases and J by 4 bases, and 22 bases separated the two germline ends. The CDR3 DNA sequence: TGTGCCACCCAGAGCAATCCGTGGCAGCTCACTGAAGCTTTCTTT. It translates to CATQSNPWQLTEAFF.

Only one count was recorded for this clonotype. A much larger clonotype is one base distant, so this may be a read error. The genes are TRBV15 and TRBJ2-5; TRBD1 agrees at 9 bases. The CDR3 is 14 amino acids. Per the germline V gene, CDR1 is LNHNV and CDR2 is YYDKDF (reference sequence). Trimming removed 0 bases from V and 10 bases from J; junction bases left unmatched: 6. For the CDR3, the DNA is TGTGCCACCAGCAGAGATACAGGGGGCTACGACCAGTACTTC. It encodes CATSRDTGGYDQYF.

Of note for this clonotype: One end of the junction fails to match germline, which may point to a read error. The rearrangement links TRBV9 to TRBJ1-2, with D tentatively TRBD1 (5 bases). Germline V lookup: CDR1 SGDLS, CDR2 YYNGEE. The CDR3 runs to 11 residues. CDR3 amino acids: CASSVGGPQAF. CDR3 DNA sequence: TGTGCCAGCAGCGTAGGGGGACCTCAAGCCTTC.

This clonotype was seen just once. Just one base apart from a much larger clone, this may be a read error. The V and J genes are TRBV7-8 and TRBJ2-5; 9 bases match TRBD2. CDR1 is SGHVS, CDR2 FQNEAQ, per germline. The CDR3 spans 17 residues. CDR3 sequence (DNA): TGTGCCAGCAGGCGGCTAGCGGGGCACCGGGGTGGAGAGGCCCAGTACTTC. Translation gives CASRRLAGHRGGEAQYF.

A remark on this clonotype: The CDR3 does not end in the conserved phenylalanine or tryptophan, so this is likely a read error. V is TRBV6-1 and J is TRBJ1-1, with D perhaps matching TRBD1 (6 bases). Germline values: CDR1 MNHNS, CDR2 SASEGT. V lost 6 bases and J lost 7, with 18 bases in between. This CDR3 spans 14 amino acids. The CDR3 spells CASSDTTGAGEAFL. The CDR3 coding sequence is TGTGCCAGCAGCGACACAACGGGGGCGGGTGAAGCTTTCCTT.

V usage is TRBV20-1 and J usage is TRBJ2-2, with D uncertain. The germline V and J ends were trimmed by 3 bases and 2 bases, with 10 bases remaining between them. CDR1 and CDR2 from the germline V gene are DFQATT and SNEGSKA (reference sequence). This CDR3 spans 14 amino acids. The CDR3 loop is CSASLVENTGELFF. Here the CDR3 DNA reads TGCAGTGCTAGTCTGGTCGAAAACACCGGGGAGCTGTTTTTT.

CDR3 nucleotides: TGCAGCGTTGAAGATCCGTCGGCCTCTAATGAAAAACTGTTTTTT. Amino acid sequence: CSVEDPSASNEKLFF. This chain connects TRBV29-1 to TRBJ1-4; D is uncertain. The germline V gene has CDR1 SQVTM and CDR2 ANQGSEA. The length of the CDR3 is 15 residues. Trimming stripped 0 bases from V and 3 bases from J, with 11 bases between. Full variable domain (missing parts from reference TRBV29-1 and TRBJ1-4): SAVISQKPSRDICQRGTSLTIQCQVDSQVTMMFWYRQQPGQSLTLIATANQGSEATYESGFVIDKFPISRPNLTFSTLTVSNMSPEDSSIYLCSVEDPSASNEKLFFGSGTQLSVL.

The sample holds many counts of this clonotype. The V call is TRBV2, the J call TRBJ2-7; perhaps TRBD1 as D (5 bases). The CDR3 consists of 13 residues. V was pared by 6 bases and J by 0 bases, with 9 bases between. CDR1 is SNHLY and CDR2 is FYNNEI in the germline V gene. The CDR3 here is CASSLDISYEQYF. The CDR3 DNA follows: TGTGCCAGCAGCTTGGACATCTCCTACGAGCAGTACTTC.

In DNA, the CDR3 is TGCAGCGTTGGGACGGGACAGGGGAACGAGCAGTACTTC. This translates into CSVGTGQGNEQYF. The chain is built from TRBV29-1 and TRBJ2-7, with 10 bases lining up with TRBD1. The CDR3 has 13 amino acids. CDR1 SQVTM and CDR2 ANQGSEA come from the germline V gene. J lost 5 bases, V lost 4 bases, and 5 bases had no gene match.

The V and J genes are TRBV24-1 and TRBJ1-2; D perhaps matches TRBD1 (6 bases). This CDR3 has 17 residues. V lost 4 bases to trimming and J lost 3 bases, with 20 bases between them. Germline V lookup: CDR1 KGHDR, CDR2 SFDVKD. The CDR3 DNA sequence: TGTGCCACCAGTGACCCCACCGTCGGGGGCAGACACTATGGCTACACCTTC. Protein sequence: CATSDPTVGGRHYGYTF.

The V call is TRBV2, the J call TRBJ1-5; D is perhaps TRBD1 (6 bases). The germline V gene encodes CDR1 SNHLY and CDR2 FYNNEI. CDR3 size: 13 residues. Trimming left V 5 bases short and J 7 bases short, with 12 bases between. The CDR3 sequence: CASSSRDIQPQHF. The CDR3 DNA sequence: TGTGCCAGCAGTTCACGGGACATACAGCCCCAGCATTTT.